The clone carrying this TCR beta chain has just a few counts. Its antigen is not known. This entry belongs to a study of response to subunit inactivated influenza vaccine. TCRdb recomputed calls from the RT-PCR reads with MiXCR, one row per CDR3 protein. Altogether about 830,000 distinct CDR3 sequences are present, less than 20% being singletons, with the ten largest covering approximately 10%. Overall study findings and caveats: The authors put forward the suggestion that each seasonal influenza vaccination may bring in only a limited number of new T cells.

The length of the CDR3 is 16 residues. The germline gives CDR1 MNHNS, CDR2 SASEGT. J lost 3 bases, V lost 6 bases, and 8 bases had no gene match. Sequenced material: PBMCs from blood, taken 4 to 6 days after vaccination. The rearrangement uses TRBV6-1 and TRBJ1-2; 12 bases are a match to TRBD1. The sequence derives from a man in his fifties or sixties who received an inactivated influenza vaccine. CDR3 sequence reads: CASSDNRDRGHYGYTF. Written as DNA, the CDR3 is TGTGCCAGCAGCGACAACCGGGACAGGGGGCACTATGGCTACACCTTC.